This note documents a single T cell receptor (beta chain) sequence. Its antigen is undetermined. The CDR3 loop spans 14 amino acids. Germline CDR1 and CDR2: GTSNPN and SVGIG (reference sequence). Unmatched junction bases numbered 8, after V lost 0 bases and J lost 8 bases. This entry belongs to a study of T cell responses to AZD1222 COVID-19 vaccine. General study findings and limits: Nearly half of the spike-specific TCRs reportedly recognize variant regions that carry no mutations.

Clones were sequenced by immunoSEQ multiplex PCR, and TCRdb holds only the in-frame ones, with some missing. The table shows roughly 150,000 clones, with 85% to 95% occurring only once. This TCR derives from an adult in good health. Source: peripheral blood, taken on day 0 of AZD1222 vaccination. The chain couples TRBV30 to TRBJ2-3; 7 positions agree with TRBD1. This CDR3 is CAWSVQGGVGTQYF. In nucleotides, the CDR3 is TGTGCCTGGAGTGTACAAGGGGGCGTGGGTACGCAGTATTTT.